The text below deals with one T cell receptor beta chain. The antigen is unknown. The sample is drawn from a study of cytomegalovirus exposure and HLA in healthy donors. Trimming shortened V by 5 bases and J by 4 bases, and 11 bases separated the two germline ends. CDR1 is SGHAT, CDR2 FQNNGV, per germline. This CDR3 is 13 amino acids long. Assay: immunoSEQ multiplex PCR; the TCRdb copy retains only in-frame clones and omits some. This sample has some 68,000 clones, with 96% found just once. Whole-study findings and limits: Most TCR sequences were seen very rarely across donors, but some public TCRs occurred in many. According to a subsequent analysis, TCR clusters identified in the first cohort showed a tendency to co-occur across the approximately 120 validation repertoires.

This chain uses TRBV11-2 with TRBJ1-1; D not resolved. Sample: PBMCs. This TCR was recovered from a man between 18 and 35 years old in good health and CMV-seronegative. The CDR3 loop is CASSPTDSTEAFF. For the CDR3, the DNA is TGTGCCAGCAGCCCCACGGACTCCACTGAAGCTTTCTTT.